Listed below are T cell receptor beta chains from one sample, sequenced in a study of post-analysis software for immune sequencing data. TCRdb analysed the PCR reads with MiXCR anew, one entry per CDR3 protein. The data show more than 450,000 distinct CDR3 sequences, around 40% seen once. Source material: blood. The receptor set was obtained from a girl under 18 with multiple sclerosis. The CDR3 runs from the conserved cysteine through the conserved F or W. D genes are given only for firm matches. The size field is filled for only some rows; it gives once, few, many or a size class.

J gene	V gene	D gene	clone size	CDR3 protein	CDR3 DNA
TRBJ2-3	TRBV28	TRBD2	.	CASSLPSGLTDTQYF	TGTGCCAGCAGTTTGCCTAGCGGCCTCACAGATACGCAGTATTTT
TRBJ2-7	TRBV6-6	.	.	CASSYQPTGYSSYEQYF	TGTGCCAGCAGTTACCAGCCTACAGGGTACTCTTCCTACGAGCAGTACTTC
TRBJ2-3	TRBV12-3/TRBV12-4	.	.	CASATGDTQYF	TGTGCCAGCGCCACCGGGGATACGCAGTATTTT
TRBJ2-3	TRBV24-1	TRBD1	.	CATSPGGNTDTQYF	TGTGCCACCAGCCCAGGGGGAAACACAGATACGCAGTATTTT
TRBJ2-6	TRBV28	TRBD1	.	CASSPRQGAHYYGANVLTF	TGTGCCAGCAGTCCCAGACAGGGGGCCCATTATTATGGGGCCAACGTCCTGACTTTC
TRBJ2-6	TRBV28	.	few	CASSTPQGSGANVLTF	TGTGCCAGCAGTACGCCACAGGGATCCGGGGCCAACGTCCTGACTTTC
TRBJ1-1	TRBV2	TRBD1	.	CASRSGTGGGTEAFF	TGTGCCAGCAGGTCCGGGACAGGGGGCGGCACTGAAGCTTTCTTT
TRBJ2-1	TRBV20-1	.	.	CSARKPPGQFF	TGCAGTGCTAGGAAACCCCCTGGGCAGTTCTTC
TRBJ2-1	TRBV18	.	few	CASSPPVYNEQFF	TGTGCCAGCTCACCACCCGTATACAATGAGCAGTTCTTC
TRBJ1-2	TRBV7-2	TRBD1	.	CASSPGQARYTF	TGTGCCAGCAGCCCCGGACAGGCCCGCTACACCTTC
TRBJ2-1	TRBV2	TRBD2	.	CASSRASGRSEQFF	TGTGCCAGCAGCAGGGCTAGCGGGAGGTCTGAGCAGTTCTTC
TRBJ1-2	TRBV4-2	TRBD1	few	CASSKERQGRGYTF	TGTGCCAGCAGCAAAGAACGACAGGGTAGAGGCTACACCTTC
TRBJ1-2	TRBV29-1	TRBD1	.	CSVSRDSYGYTF	TGCAGCGTGAGCCGGGACAGCTATGGCTACACCTTC
TRBJ2-1	TRBV24-1	.	few	CATSGLTNNNEQFF	TGTGCCACCAGTGGTTTAACTAACAACAATGAGCAGTTCTTC
TRBJ1-2	TRBV7-8	TRBD1	once	CASSLGTGVAYGYTF	TGTGCCAGCAGCTTAGGGACAGGGGTCGCCTATGGCTACACCTTC
TRBJ1-2	TRBV2	.	.	CASSEQGVNYGYTF	TGTGCCAGCAGTGAACAGGGAGTCAACTATGGCTACACCTTC
TRBJ2-7	TRBV6-2/TRBV6-3	.	.	CASSYPTYEQYF	TGTGCCAGCAGTTACCCTACCTACGAGCAGTACTTC
TRBJ1-1	TRBV5-1	.	few	CASRVTEDTEAFF	TGCGCCAGCAGAGTGACCGAGGACACTGAAGCTTTCTTT
TRBJ2-1	TRBV7-2	.	.	CASSLDGGRGNEQFF	TGTGCCAGCAGCTTGGACGGAGGACGGGGCAATGAGCAGTTCTTC
TRBJ2-5	TRBV12-3/TRBV12-4	.	many	CASTSRIKTGEETQYF	TGTGCCAGCACCAGCCGGATTAAGACCGGGGAAGAGACCCAGTACTTC
TRBJ2-1	TRBV12-3/TRBV12-4	.	.	CASRRAVNEQFF	TGTGCCAGCAGACGTGCGGTCAATGAGCAGTTCTTC
TRBJ2-5	TRBV5-1	TRBD2	.	CASSLVSGLAELREQYF	TGCGCCAGCAGCTTGGTGTCTGGACTAGCGGAATTACGAGAGCAGTACTTC
TRBJ2-1	TRBV7-6	TRBD2	.	CASSPTSKSSYNEQFF	TGTGCCAGCAGCCCGACTAGCAAAAGCTCCTACAATGAGCAGTTCTTC
TRBJ2-4	TRBV5-5	.	few	CASRPDRDPKNIQYF	TGTGCCAGCAGGCCGGATCGGGACCCCAAAAACATTCAGTACTTC
TRBJ2-3	TRBV15	.	few	CATSPRGDTQYF	TGTGCCACCAGCCCGCGGGGAGATACGCAGTATTTT
TRBJ2-5	TRBV4-1	.	.	CASSQPAGRETQYF	TGCGCCAGCAGCCAACCCGCGGGGCGAGAGACCCAGTACTTC